A single sample is the source of the 22 T cell receptor beta chains below, sequenced in a study of Graves' ophthalmopathy and Graves' hyperthyroidism. As the template, RNA transcripts were used to amplify TCR beta CDR3 regions. HTBI primers were used in a first-round RT-PCR, which preceded a second-round multiplex PCR. TCRdb itself ran the multiplex PCR reads through MiXCR, one entry per CDR3 protein. The data contain 350,000 to 400,000 distinct CDR3 sequences, 15% of them singletons. The specimen sequenced was peripheral blood. Every receptor here comes from a woman aged 18-29 years with stable Graves' hyperthyroidism.

The sample holds many counts of this clonotype. The rearrangement links TRBV7-3 to TRBJ1-1, with a tentative D call TRBD1 (5 bases). V lost 1 base, J lost 7 bases, and 16 bases lay in between. CDR3 length: 15 amino acids. CDR1 is SGHTA, CDR2 FQGTGA, per germline. The DNA of the CDR3 is TGTGCCAGCAGCTTAAGGGACGGCCTAGGCTATGAAGCTTTCTTT. Residues: CASSLRDGLGYEAFF.

This clonotype was seen many times. The rearrangement links TRBV5-6 to TRBJ2-7; maybe TRBD1 (6 bases). Germline V gives CDR1 SGHDT, CDR2 YYEEEE. Trimming shortened V by 0 bases and J by 2 bases, and 15 bases separated the two germline ends. The CDR3 totals 16 residues. The CDR3 loop is CASSLVGRQAAYEQYF. In DNA, the CDR3 is TGTGCCAGCAGCTTGGTGGGCCGACAGGCCGCCTACGAGCAGTACTTC. The whole variable domain, filled in from reference TRBV5-6 and TRBJ2-7, reads DAGVTQSPTHLIKTRGQQVTLRCSPKSGHDTVSWYQQALGQGPQFIFQYYEEEERQRGNFPDRFSGHQFPNYSSELNVNALLLGDSALYLCASSLVGRQAAYEQYFGPGTRLTVT.

This clonotype was seen repeatedly, ten times or more. The junction departs from the called germline gene at one end, perhaps through a read error. The chain carries TRBV10-3 and TRBJ1-1; 8 bases are a match to TRBD1. CDR3 length: 15 residues. CDR1 and CDR2 (germline): ENHRY, SYGVKD. The CDR3 region has the DNA TGTGCCATCAGTGAGTCGACAGGGGAGAACGCTGAAGCTTTCTTT. It translates to CAISESTGENAEAFF.

This clonotype was seen many times. This chain uses TRBV6-2 or TRBV6-3 with TRBJ2-5, with 9 bases fitting TRBD1. The CDR3 length is 17 residues. Trimming cost V 0 bases and J 2 bases; bases outside gene matches: 7. Germline loops: CDR1 MNHEY, CDR2 SVGEGT. The CDR3 is CASSYSWDRVLQETQYF. CDR3 sequence (DNA): TGTGCCAGCAGTTACTCTTGGGACAGGGTTCTTCAAGAGACCCAGTACTTC.

Many counts were recorded for this clonotype. This chain joins TRBV19 and TRBJ1-2; D is perhaps TRBD1 (5 bases). CDR1 and CDR2 from the germline V gene are LNHDA and SQIVND (reference sequence). Trimming removed 10 bases from V and 4 bases from J, with 16 bases in between. This CDR3 is built from 13 residues. The CDR3 protein is CATQTPDSYGYTF. CDR3 nucleotide sequence: TGTGCCACCCAAACCCCTGACAGCTATGGCTACACCTTC.

This clonotype was counted ten times or more. The chain carries TRBV12-3 or TRBV12-4 and TRBJ2-2; 7 positions match TRBD1. The V and J ends lost 5 bases and 6 bases, in that order; junction bases with no gene match: 6. The CDR3 extends over 14 amino acids. The CDR3 loop is CASSLVGQAGELFF. Written as DNA, the CDR3 is TGTGCCAGCAGTCTCGTCGGACAGGCCGGGGAGCTGTTTTTT.

In its sample, this clonotype was seen many times. V gene TRBV27 combines with J gene TRBJ1-2, with D possibly being TRBD1 (5 bases). The CDR3 spans 15 residues. V lost 5 bases, J lost 2 bases, and 15 bases lay in between. The V gene's germline CDR1 is MNHEY and CDR2 SMNVEV (reference sequence). The CDR3 region has the DNA TGTGCCAGCAGTCAGACAGCAAAAGGAAACTATGGCTACACCTTC. The encoded protein is CASSQTAKGNYGYTF.

This clonotype has ten or more counts. V and J are TRBV29-1 and TRBJ2-5, with TRBD1 identical over 10 bases. After removal of 2 bases from V and 4 bases from J, the junction contained 4 bases not matched to a gene. The CDR3 is 14 residues long. From germline, CDR1 is SQVTM and CDR2 ANQGSEA. The CDR3 bases are TGCAGCGTTGAAAGAGACAGGGGGCGAGAGACCCAGTACTTC. Residues: CSVERDRGRETQYF. Based on the CDR3 plus reference TRBV29-1 and TRBJ2-5, the full variable domain is SAVISQKPSRDICQRGTSLTIQCQVDSQVTMMFWYRQQPGQSLTLIATANQGSEATYESGFVIDKFPISRPNLTFSTLTVSNMSPEDSSIYLCSVERDRGRETQYFGPGTRLLVL.

This clonotype was detected many times. V and J are TRBV7-3 and TRBJ2-5; D unclear. Germline values: CDR1 SGHTA, CDR2 FQGTGA. The length of the CDR3 is 13 residues. Trimming pared 3 bases from V and 5 bases from J, leaving 10 bases between. Here the CDR3 DNA reads TGTGCCAGCAGCTTTGGGCCTGGGGAGACCCAGTACTTC. This encodes CASSFGPGETQYF.

This clonotype was seen repeatedly, ten times or more. This chain links TRBV4-1 with TRBJ2-7; D perhaps matches TRBD1 (5 bases). Trimming took 0 bases from V and 4 from J, leaving 22 bases between them. Per germline, CDR1 MGHRA and CDR2 YSYEKL. The CDR3 is made up of 18 amino acids. This CDR3 is CASSQEVTARQRLYEQYF. CDR3 nucleotides: TGCGCCAGCAGCCAAGAAGTAACTGCGCGACAGAGACTTTACGAGCAGTACTTC.

V is TRBV18 and J is TRBJ1-5; no firm D call. The CDR3 runs 12 residues. V lost 3 bases and J lost 7, with 7 bases in between. Germline CDR1 reads KGHSH; CDR2 reads LQKENI. The CDR3 coding sequence is TGTGCCAGCTCACCGGGTTCCCAGCCCCAGCATTTT. Its translation is CASSPGSQPQHF.

The rearrangement joins TRBV6-2 or TRBV6-3 to TRBJ2-1; 8 nucleotides align to TRBD2. Unmatched junction bases numbered 7, after V lost 8 bases and J lost 7 bases. This CDR3 spans 13 amino acids. CDR1 is MNHEY and CDR2 is SVGEGT in the germline V gene. The CDR3 sequence is CASSAGGRNEQFF. Here the CDR3 DNA reads TGTGCCAGCTCTGCGGGGGGTCGGAATGAGCAGTTCTTC.

About this clonotype itself: The conserved final phenylalanine or tryptophan is absent from the CDR3, which likely points to a read error. This chain uses TRBV27 with TRBJ2-2; D is possibly TRBD1 (5 bases). CDR3 length: 16 amino acids. Germline CDR1 and CDR2: MNHEY and SMNVEV (reference sequence). V was pared by 5 bases and J by 0 bases, with 13 bases between. In nucleotides, the CDR3 is TGTGCCAGCAGTCCTAGGGGCGCCGCGAACACCGGGGAGCTGTTTGTT. It translates to CASSPRGAANTGELFV.

This clonotype was picked up many times. The CDR3 here is CSALGGTYSNQPQHF. CDR3 nucleotide sequence: TGCAGTGCCCTTGGGGGAACCTATAGCAATCAGCCCCAGCATTTT. The chain uses TRBV20-1 and TRBJ1-5, with D tentatively TRBD1 (5 bases). The CDR3 has 15 residues. Trimming cost V 6 bases and J 0 bases, with 15 bases left between them. The germline CDR1 and CDR2 sequences are DFQATT and SNEGSKA (reference sequence).

The rearrangement links TRBV19 to TRBJ1-6; D call uncertain. Trimming stripped 0 bases from V and 8 bases from J, with 14 bases between. Germline V gene sequence: CDR1 LNHDA, CDR2 SQIVND (reference sequence). The CDR3 extends over 16 amino acids. CDR3 amino acids: CASSIEDRLQYSPLHF. The DNA of the CDR3 is TGTGCCAGTAGTATAGAAGACCGACTACAATATTCACCCCTCCACTTT. The variable domain in full, with the rest retrieved from reference TRBV19 and TRBJ1-6, is DGGITQSPKYLFRKEGQNVTLSCEQNLNHDAMYWYRQDPGQGLRLIYYSQIVNDFQKGDIAEGYSVSREKKESFPLTVTSAQKNPTAFYLCASSIEDRLQYSPLHFGNGTRLTVT.

The chain employs TRBV6-2 or TRBV6-3 and TRBJ1-6, with D tentatively TRBD1 (6 bases). The CDR3 consists of 12 residues. V lost 6 bases and J 10 bases, leaving 10 bases between the germline ends. The germline V gene has CDR1 MNHEY and CDR2 SVGEGT. CDR3 DNA: TGTGCCAGCAGGACAGGACGATCACCCCTCCACTTT. It yields the protein CASRTGRSPLHF.

This clonotype was detected ten times or more. CDR3 DNA sequence: TGTGCCAGCAGCTCCCTACAGGGAAACATTCAGTACTTC. Translating gives CASSSLQGNIQYF. This chain links TRBV7-2 with TRBJ2-4; possible D gene TRBD1, 6 bases. The CDR3 consists of 13 residues. V lost 4 bases and J lost 6, with 10 bases in between. Germline-derived CDR1 and CDR2 are SGHTA and FQGNSA.

This clonotype was seen more than once but under ten times. The chain joins TRBV5-1 to TRBJ2-7; 7 bases agree with TRBD1. This CDR3 spans 14 amino acids. The V and J ends lost 4 bases and 6 bases, in that order; junction bases with no gene match: 10. Germline CDR1 SGHRS, CDR2 YFSETQ. This CDR3 is CASSLRNRGIEQYF. The CDR3 coding sequence is TGCGCCAGCAGCCTCCGGAACAGGGGTATCGAGCAGTACTTC.

This clonotype has ten or more counts. The rearrangement links TRBV20-1 to TRBJ2-7; 13 bases align to TRBD2. The CDR3 is 16 amino acids. The V gene's germline CDR1 is DFQATT and CDR2 SNEGSKA (reference sequence). Losses at the gene ends were 3 bases for V and 5 bases for J; bases not matched to a gene: 10. The CDR3 here is CSASILTSGGPNEQYF. CDR3 in DNA: TGCAGTGCTAGCATCCTGACTAGCGGGGGGCCCAACGAGCAGTACTTC.

Only a few counts were recorded for this clonotype. This sequence joins TRBV4-1 and TRBJ2-2; TRBD2 matches at 13 bases. The CDR3 has 18 amino acids. Germline assignment: CDR1 MGHRA and CDR2 YSYEKL. V dropped 1 base and J dropped 1; count of bases not matched to a gene: 3. The CDR3 DNA sequence: TGCGCCAGCAGCCAAGCAGGACTAGCGGGGGTGAACACCGGGGAGCTGTTTTTT. Translating gives CASSQAGLAGVNTGELFF.

This clonotype was seen many times. The rearrangement uses TRBV6-2 or TRBV6-3 and TRBJ1-5; D is unclear. Trimming stripped 0 bases from V and 7 bases from J, with 13 bases between. CDR3 length equals 15 residues. The germline gives CDR1 MNHEY, CDR2 SVGEGT. This chain's CDR3 is CASSYSRESRQPQHF. The CDR3 DNA follows: TGTGCCAGCAGTTACTCCCGGGAGTCCAGGCAGCCCCAGCATTTT.

This clonotype was observed many times. The chain recombines TRBV11-2 with TRBJ2-7, with 11 bases lining up with TRBD1. V was clipped by 5 bases and J by 5 bases; unmatched bases: 11. The length of the CDR3 is 16 residues. Germline-derived CDR1 and CDR2 are SGHAT and FQNNGV. The CDR3 bases are TGTGCCAGCAGCCCTCAATCGGGACAGGGGGATCACGAGCAGTACTTC. Translating it yields CASSPQSGQGDHEQYF.